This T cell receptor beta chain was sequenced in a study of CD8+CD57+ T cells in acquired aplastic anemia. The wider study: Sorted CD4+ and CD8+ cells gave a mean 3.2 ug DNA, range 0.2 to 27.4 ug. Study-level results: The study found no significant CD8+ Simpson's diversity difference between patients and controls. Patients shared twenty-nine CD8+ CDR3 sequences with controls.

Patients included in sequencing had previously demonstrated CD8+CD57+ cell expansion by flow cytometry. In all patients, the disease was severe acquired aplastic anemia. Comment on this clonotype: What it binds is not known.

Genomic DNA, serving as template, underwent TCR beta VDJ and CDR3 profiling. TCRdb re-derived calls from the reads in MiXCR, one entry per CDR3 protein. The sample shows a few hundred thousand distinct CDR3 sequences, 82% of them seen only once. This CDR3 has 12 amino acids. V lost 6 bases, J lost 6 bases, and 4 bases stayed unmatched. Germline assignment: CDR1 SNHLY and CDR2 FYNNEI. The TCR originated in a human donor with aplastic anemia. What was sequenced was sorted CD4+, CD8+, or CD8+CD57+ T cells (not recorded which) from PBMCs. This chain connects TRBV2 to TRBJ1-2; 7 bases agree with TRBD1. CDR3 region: CASRRQGDGYTF. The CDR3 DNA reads TGTGCCAGCAGGCGGCAGGGGGATGGCTACACCTTC.